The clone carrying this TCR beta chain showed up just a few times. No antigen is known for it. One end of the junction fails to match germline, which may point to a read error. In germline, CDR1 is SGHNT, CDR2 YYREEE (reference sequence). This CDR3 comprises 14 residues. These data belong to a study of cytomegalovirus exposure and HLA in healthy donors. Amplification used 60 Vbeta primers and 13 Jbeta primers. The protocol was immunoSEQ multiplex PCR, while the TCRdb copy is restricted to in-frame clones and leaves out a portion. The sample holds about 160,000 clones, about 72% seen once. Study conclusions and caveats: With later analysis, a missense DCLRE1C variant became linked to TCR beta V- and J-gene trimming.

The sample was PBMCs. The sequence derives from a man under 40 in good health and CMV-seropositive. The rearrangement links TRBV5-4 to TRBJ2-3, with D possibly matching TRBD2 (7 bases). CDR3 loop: CASSLRGGTGTQYF. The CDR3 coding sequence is TGTGCCAGCAGCCTAAGGGGGGGCACAGGTACGCAGTATTTT.